Reported below is one TCR beta chain. Samples each had at least 5 micrograms of total RNA extracted. Primed by a sample-barcoded 5' primer and a J-beta primer mix, a second PCR proceeded for about 6 to 12 cycles. The authors tagged each cDNA molecule using a template-switch adaptor with 12 random nucleotides. Via MiXCR, TCRdb re-called the 5' RACE reads, giving one row per CDR3 protein. The sample has about 1.8 million distinct CDR3 sequences; less than 50% are singletons. The sample originates from a study of blood T cells in healthy people across ages. Germline assignment: CDR1 SGHAT and CDR2 FQNNGV. V was pared by 2 bases and J by 0 bases, with 13 bases between. The CDR3 runs 16 residues.

The material sequenced was blood. This rearrangement joins TRBV11-2 to TRBJ1-2, with D uncertain. The TCR was taken from a woman aged 40-49 years in good health. CDR3 protein: CASSLNFGSTNYGYTF. In DNA form, the CDR3 reads TGTGCCAGCAGCTTAAATTTCGGTTCCACTAACTATGGCTACACCTTC.